This T cell receptor beta chain was retrieved from a study of cytotoxic CD8 clonotypes in ibrutinib-treated CLL. Across the whole study: Responses: around 25 partial, 2 complete; after median roughly 68 months, roughly 15 stayed remitted, approximately twelve progressed.

CDR1 is SSHAT and CDR2 is FNYEAQ in the germline V gene (reference sequence). The CDR3 has 13 amino acids. Study conclusions and caveats: Clonality showed a rise at ibrutinib response that reversed toward baseline at progression.

Genomic DNA in a quantity of about 2 micrograms was derived from cryopreserved PBMCs for TCR beta libraries. For this clone: What it binds is not known. Germline and junction disagree at one end, which may indicate a read error.

Assay used: immunoSEQ multiplex PCR; TCRdb lists only in-frame clones, some missing. The table includes 300,000 to 350,000 clones, about 80% detected once. This sample comprised PBMCs, obtained before ibrutinib treatment. This TCR was recovered from a human donor with chronic lymphocytic leukemia. The chain employs TRBV7-7 and TRBJ2-1; D possibly corresponds to TRBD2 (5 bases). The CDR3 loop is CASSQRGTNEQFF. DNA for the CDR3: TGTGCTAGCAGCCAACGGGGAACGAATGAGCAGTTCTTC.